The 31 T cell receptor beta chains below were found in one sample sequenced in a study of identical twins (dated by TCRdb to the mid-2010s). Libraries were made using 5' RACE. The sequencer listed for this sample is Illumina HiSeq 2000. TCRdb took the public reads, trimmed them with fastp at Q25, ran MiXCR for clone calling and kept in-frame beta chains. Identical CDR3 proteins give one entry, which carries the most common genes and DNA. For this sample the table gives hundreds of thousands of distinct CDR3 sequences, of which less than 25% were detected only once. Of the sample, over 2.5% falls within the top ten clones. This sample was shared with a second study, whose subject was T cells expressing NK-cell markers.

Material: CD4+ T cells sorted from blood. All receptors derive from a young woman in good health.

The chain employs TRBV20-1 and TRBJ2-2; D gene unclear. From germline, CDR1 is DFQATT and CDR2 SNEGSKA (reference sequence). There are 12 residues in the CDR3. Trimming removed 3 bases at V and 5 bases at J, with 7 bases between. The CDR3, as DNA: TGCAGTGCTAGGGGAAGGACCGGGGAGCTGTTTTTT. Translation: CSARGRTGELFF.

V and J are TRBV9 and TRBJ1-1; D possibly corresponds to TRBD1 (5 bases). The CDR3 contains 15 residues. V gave up 3 bases and J gave up 6 bases, with 18 bases separating them. Per the germline V gene, CDR1 is SGDLS and CDR2 is YYNGEE. CDR3 nucleotides: TGTGCCAGCAGCGCCAAGGCGGGGCGAGTGGCTGAAGCTTTCTTT. Translated: CASSAKAGRVAEAFF.

This clonotype was seen a few times. The V gene is TRBV12-3 or TRBV12-4, the J gene TRBJ2-1; D is unresolved. Trimming took 8 bases from V and 3 from J, leaving 5 bases between them. This CDR3 comprises 11 residues. CDR3 sequence: CASALYNEQFF. CDR3 nucleotides: TGTGCCAGCGCCCTCTACAATGAGCAGTTCTTC.

This sequence joins TRBV12-3 or TRBV12-4 and TRBJ2-1, with unresolved D. V lost 6 bases to trimming and J lost 5 bases, with 8 bases between them. The CDR3 contains 12 residues. CDR3 DNA sequence: TGTGCCAGCAGCGGCCTGAACAATGAGCAGTTCTTC. Its protein product is CASSGLNNEQFF.

V usage is TRBV21-1 and J usage is TRBJ2-1; no check of the table's D call, TRBD2, against the DNA was made. TRBV21-1 is marked as a pseudogene. The CDR3 consists of 13 residues. The CDR3 coding sequence is TGTGCCAGCACCCAGAGTAGTCACGATGAGCAGTTCTTC. It is translated as CASTQSSHDEQFF.

This chain uses TRBV2 with TRBJ2-7, with TRBD2 as a possible D gene (5 bases). The germline V and J ends were trimmed by 6 bases and 2 bases, with 14 bases remaining between them. CDR1 and CDR2 (germline): SNHLY, FYNNEI. The CDR3 extends over 14 amino acids. This CDR3 reads CASRRRERPYEQYF. Here the CDR3 DNA reads TGTGCCAGCAGGCGCCGGGAACGACCCTACGAGCAGTACTTC.

Many counts were recorded for this clonotype. This rearrangement joins TRBV5-1 to TRBJ2-7, with 8 bases lining up with TRBD2. V shed 4 bases, J shed 5 bases, and the junction held 14 bases outside the gene matches. The CDR3 consists of 16 residues. Looked up from germline, CDR1 is SGHRS and CDR2 is YFSETQ. This CDR3 is CASSPPIVGTRNEQYF. CDR3 in DNA: TGCGCCAGCAGCCCCCCCATAGTGGGGACTAGAAACGAGCAGTACTTC. The entire variable domain, with the rest obtained from reference TRBV5-1 and TRBJ2-7, is as follows: KAGVTQTPRYLIKTRGQQVTLSCSPISGHRSVSWYQQTPGQGLQFLFEYFSETQRNKGNFPGRFSGRQFSNSRSEMNVSTLELGDSALYLCASSPPIVGTRNEQYFGPGTRLTVT.

This clonotype was counted only a few times. The rearrangement uses TRBV5-1 and TRBJ2-3; TRBD2 matches 9 bases. Germline lookup yields CDR1 SGHRS and CDR2 YFSETQ. This CDR3 comprises 14 residues. Trimming took 4 bases from V and 5 from J; bases not matched to a gene: 5. The CDR3 protein is CASSVQRGEDTQYF. The CDR3 DNA sequence: TGCGCCAGCAGCGTCCAGCGGGGGGAAGATACGCAGTATTTT. Full variable domain (outside the CDR3, taken from reference TRBV5-1 and TRBJ2-3): KAGVTQTPRYLIKTRGQQVTLSCSPISGHRSVSWYQQTPGQGLQFLFEYFSETQRNKGNFPGRFSGRQFSNSRSEMNVSTLELGDSALYLCASSVQRGEDTQYFGPGTRLTVL.

This clonotype occurred a few times. The chain uses TRBV29-1 and TRBJ2-1; 7 bases align to TRBD2. The CDR3 totals 13 residues. Germline V lookup: CDR1 SQVTM, CDR2 ANQGSEA. V was clipped by 5 bases and J by 10 bases; unmatched bases: 11. For the CDR3, the DNA is TGCAGCGTTACCGCGGGAGTCCCAAGGGAGCAGTTCTTC. This translates into CSVTAGVPREQFF.

This clonotype occurred a few times. The V and J genes are TRBV12-3 or TRBV12-4 and TRBJ2-7, with 10 bases identical to TRBD2. Germline trimming cut 3 bases from V and 3 bases from J; bases unmatched to any gene: 2. The CDR3 totals 14 residues. CDR3 residues: CASSLRTSGYEQYF. The CDR3 nucleotides are TGTGCCAGCAGTTTGCGGACTAGCGGCTACGAGCAGTACTTC.

This chain links TRBV12-3 or TRBV12-4 with TRBJ1-3; D remains unclear. The CDR3 has 12 residues. V lost 8 bases and J lost 5, with 10 bases in between. The CDR3 region is CASGKLRNTIYF. The CDR3 DNA follows: TGTGCCAGCGGGAAATTACGAAACACCATATATTTT.

The table lists this clonotype with a few counts. This rearrangement joins TRBV12-3 or TRBV12-4 to TRBJ1-2; 7 bases match TRBD1. The CDR3 has 15 amino acids. V shed 5 bases and J 5 bases; nucleotides not matched to a gene: 11. The CDR3 here is CASSLGQALEYGYTF. The CDR3, as DNA: TGTGCCAGCAGTCTCGGACAGGCTCTGGAGTATGGCTACACCTTC.

The table lists this clonotype with a few counts. V gene TRBV20-1 combines with J gene TRBJ2-2; D is unresolved. V dropped 4 bases and J dropped 4 bases, with 4 bases sitting between them. The CDR3 sequence is 11 residues long. Germline V gives CDR1 DFQATT, CDR2 SNEGSKA (reference sequence). The CDR3 sequence: CSAKITGELFF. DNA of the CDR3: TGCAGTGCTAAGATCACCGGGGAGCTGTTTTTT.

This clonotype was detected only a few times. V is TRBV6-1 and J is TRBJ2-1; D call uncertain. V lost 6 bases to trimming and J lost 2 bases, with 8 bases between them. CDR3 length equals 13 residues. CDR1 is MNHNS and CDR2 is SASEGT in the germline V gene. The CDR3 DNA is TGTGCCAGCAGAGAGGACCCCTACAATGAGCAGTTCTTC. It translates to CASREDPYNEQFF.

This sequence joins TRBV20-1 and TRBJ1-1, with TRBD1 identical over 7 bases. Germline V gene data show CDR1 as DFQATT and CDR2 as SNEGSKA (reference sequence). V shed 5 bases, J shed 1 base, and the junction held 7 bases outside the gene matches. This CDR3 contains 14 residues. This CDR3 reads CSAAYRGRNTEAFF. As DNA, the CDR3 is TGCAGTGCTGCTTACAGGGGAAGGAACACTGAAGCTTTCTTT.

The V gene is TRBV7-9, the J gene TRBJ2-1; D gene uncertain. With 1 base removed from V and 9 bases from J, the gap between germline ends came to 13 bases. The germline V gene encodes CDR1 SEHNR and CDR2 FQNEAQ (reference sequence). This CDR3 contains 14 residues. This chain's CDR3 is CASSLGAARREQFF. The CDR3 DNA sequence: TGTGCCAGCAGCTTAGGGGCCGCAAGACGTGAGCAGTTCTTC.

This clonotype appeared a few times. CDR3 residues: CASSPIGPTEQYF. CDR3 nucleotides: TGTGCCAGCAGTCCGATAGGGCCTACCGAGCAGTACTTC. The V and J genes are TRBV6-6 and TRBJ2-7; D is unresolved. V lost 5 bases and J 6 bases, leaving 14 bases between the germline ends. Per germline, CDR1 MNHNY and CDR2 SVGAGI (reference sequence). This CDR3 has 13 amino acids.

This clonotype was observed a few times. The chain carries TRBV20-1 and TRBJ2-7; 13 nucleotides match TRBD2. J lost 3 bases, V lost 0 bases, and 2 bases had no gene match. Looked up from germline, CDR1 is DFQATT and CDR2 is SNEGSKA (reference sequence). The CDR3 contains 15 residues. This CDR3 is CSARDTSGGDYEQYF. CDR3 sequence (DNA): TGCAGTGCTAGAGATACTAGCGGGGGGGACTACGAGCAGTACTTC.

The CDR3 coding sequence is TGTGCCAGCAGTACTCGGGGGGGGAGAAGGACCTACAATGAGCAGTTCTTC. This codes for CASSTRGGRRTYNEQFF. The J gene is TRBJ2-1, the V gene TRBV2, with 8 bases that match TRBD2. Germline V gene data show CDR1 as SNHLY and CDR2 as FYNNEI. The CDR3 runs to 17 residues. Trimming cost V 5 bases and J 2 bases; bases outside gene matches: 11.

The V and J genes are TRBV5-1 and TRBJ2-2; 12 positions match TRBD2. CDR1 is SGHRS and CDR2 is YFSETQ in the germline V gene. This CDR3 comprises 15 residues. With 3 bases clipped from V and 4 bases from J, the junction kept 1 base outside the gene matches. For the CDR3, the DNA is TGCGCCAGCAGCTGGGGACTAGCGGGCACCGGGGAGCTGTTTTTT. This gives the protein CASSWGLAGTGELFF.

The gene calls are TRBV20-1 and TRBJ2-3, with 11 bases lining up with TRBD1. This CDR3 region has 14 residues. CDR1 is DFQATT, CDR2 SNEGSKA, per germline (reference sequence). The trim removed 5 bases at V and 3 bases at J, leaving 4 bases unmatched. The chain's CDR3 is CSAPGTGGTDTQYF. The CDR3 coding sequence is TGCAGTGCTCCTGGGACAGGGGGAACAGATACGCAGTATTTT.

This chain uses TRBV7-2 with TRBJ2-3, with D possibly called TRBD1 or TRBD2 (5 bases each). V was cut by 1 base and J by 9 bases, with 14 bases left in between. Germline lookup yields CDR1 SGHTA and CDR2 FQGNSA. CDR3 length: 14 residues. The CDR3 nucleotides read TGTGCCAGCAGCTTAGGGGGGTGGCGAGACACGCAGTATTTT. It is translated as CASSLGGWRDTQYF.

This clonotype was detected ten times or more. The genes are TRBV20-1 and TRBJ2-7; a weak D match, TRBD1 (5 bases). This CDR3 has 16 residues. CDR1 DFQATT and CDR2 SNEGSKA come from the germline V gene (reference sequence). The V and J ends lost 0 bases and 3 bases respectively, with 18 bases between them. CDR3 sequence reads: CSARDSGTGIYYEQYF. DNA of the CDR3: TGCAGTGCTAGAGACTCCGGCACAGGTATTTACTACGAGCAGTACTTC.

The gene calls are TRBV20-1 and TRBJ2-1, with 12 bases matching TRBD2. CDR3 size: 15 residues. The junction had 10 bases not matched to a gene; V was cut back by 6 bases and J by 7 bases. CDR1 is DFQATT, CDR2 SNEGSKA, per germline (reference sequence). Written as DNA, the CDR3 is TGCAGTGCCCCGGGACTAGCGGGTATCGGTAATGAGCAGTTCTTC. Amino acid sequence: CSAPGLAGIGNEQFF.

As regards this clonotype: The junction departs from germline at one end; a sequencing error may be responsible. The chain links TRBV12-3 or TRBV12-4 to TRBJ2-7; weak D call: TRBD1 (6 bases). The CDR3 has 14 residues. CDR3 region: CASGFTGGNYEQYF. In DNA form, the CDR3 reads TGTGCCAGCGGTTTTACTGGGGGCAACTACGAGCAGTACTTC.

V is TRBV9 and J is TRBJ2-7, with TRBD2 as a possible D gene (7 bases). Germline V gene data show CDR1 as SGDLS and CDR2 as YYNGEE. CDR3 length: 15 amino acids. Deletions cut 3 bases from V and 5 bases from J, with 18 bases between. DNA of the CDR3: TGTGCCAGCAGCGCCCGAGGAGGGGGGGCGAACGAGCAGTACTTC. This codes for CASSARGGGANEQYF.

The V gene is TRBV3-1, the J gene TRBJ2-7, with 13 positions matching TRBD2. V lost 4 bases to trimming and J lost 7 bases; unmatched junction nucleotides: 7. The CDR3 totals 15 residues. The germline V gene has CDR1 LGHDT and CDR2 YNNKEL (reference sequence). CDR3 sequence reads: CASSRRTSGGGEQYF. The CDR3 coding sequence is TGTGCCAGCAGCCGGCGGACTAGCGGGGGCGGTGAGCAGTACTTC.

Here the CDR3 DNA reads TGTGCCAGCAGATGGACAGGGGCGGATACGCAGTATTTT. Amino acids: CASRWTGADTQYF. The chain joins TRBV27 to TRBJ2-3; 9 nucleotides align to TRBD1. V shed 6 bases and J 6 bases; nucleotides not matched to a gene: 4. The CDR3 spans 13 residues. In germline, CDR1 is MNHEY, CDR2 SMNVEV (reference sequence).

The J gene is TRBJ1-2, the V gene TRBV11-2, with a tentative D call TRBD1 (5 bases). The CDR3 contains 15 residues. Per the germline V gene, CDR1 is SGHAT and CDR2 is FQNNGV. The germline V and J ends were trimmed by 0 bases and 6 bases, with 14 bases remaining between them. CDR3 protein: CASSLDPAGSHGYTF. DNA for the CDR3: TGTGCCAGCAGCTTAGATCCGGCAGGGAGCCATGGCTACACCTTC.

V and J are TRBV29-1 and TRBJ1-1; a weak D match, TRBD1 (5 bases). V dropped 4 bases and J dropped 0 bases, with 12 bases sitting between them. This CDR3 is built from 14 residues. Per the germline V gene, CDR1 is SQVTM and CDR2 is ANQGSEA. The CDR3 sequence: CSVVPGTVNTEAFF. CDR3 nucleotide sequence: TGCAGCGTTGTCCCCGGGACCGTGAACACTGAAGCTTTCTTT.

This clonotype was detected a few times. The V gene is TRBV5-1, the J gene TRBJ1-1, with a tentative D call TRBD1 (5 bases). Trimming stripped 3 bases from V and 5 bases from J, with 11 bases between. The CDR3 contains 13 residues. Germline CDR1 SGHRS, CDR2 YFSETQ. DNA for the CDR3: TGCGCCAGCAGCTCCGCGACAGAAACTGAAGCTTTCTTT. Residues: CASSSATETEAFF. The entire variable domain, with the rest obtained from reference TRBV5-1 and TRBJ1-1, is as follows: KAGVTQTPRYLIKTRGQQVTLSCSPISGHRSVSWYQQTPGQGLQFLFEYFSETQRNKGNFPGRFSGRQFSNSRSEMNVSTLELGDSALYLCASSSATETEAFFGQGTRLTVV.